This T cell receptor beta chain appears in the sequencing data of a study of regulatory T cells in long-lasting Graves disease. Study outcomes and limitations: TRBV28, TRBJ1-2 and TRBJ2-5 were favored in persistent disease.

This clonotype was counted between two and nine times. Its antigen remains unidentified. Time point specified: newly diagnosed GD, antithyroid drugs for less than 3 months. RNA from PBMCs was the source of the TCR library. V shed 1 base and J shed 1 base, with 5 bases lying between them. The CDR3 runs 14 residues. CDR1 MNHEY and CDR2 SVGEGT come from the germline V gene. Arm-PCR of CDR3 regions and iRepertoire HTBI primers were used to build TCR beta libraries. Authors' methods: Identified segments across samples numbered 60 or so TRBV and 14 to 15 TRBJ. MiXCR was run by TCRdb on the multiplex PCR reads, yielding one entry per CDR3 protein. The V and J calls come from TCRdb's annotation, not from the publication. This table holds more than 300,000 distinct CDR3 sequences, 10% to 15% found once. These data were also reused for a study on T cells in Graves' hyperthyroidism and ophthalmopathy. Turning to that study: In patients aged 18 to 65, hyperthyroidism was newly diagnosed, with duration under 2 months. HTBI primers drove first-round RT-PCR of the TCR CDR3.

The sequence derives from a woman aged 18-29 years with Graves disease. The gene calls are TRBV6-2 or TRBV6-3 and TRBJ1-5; D uncertain. Sequencing was performed on peripheral blood mononuclear cells (PBMCs), taken at new diagnosis, from a patient treated with antithyroid drugs. This CDR3 is CASSYFASNQPQHF. In DNA form, the CDR3 reads TGTGCCAGCAGTTACTTTGCCAGCAATCAGCCCCAGCATTTT.